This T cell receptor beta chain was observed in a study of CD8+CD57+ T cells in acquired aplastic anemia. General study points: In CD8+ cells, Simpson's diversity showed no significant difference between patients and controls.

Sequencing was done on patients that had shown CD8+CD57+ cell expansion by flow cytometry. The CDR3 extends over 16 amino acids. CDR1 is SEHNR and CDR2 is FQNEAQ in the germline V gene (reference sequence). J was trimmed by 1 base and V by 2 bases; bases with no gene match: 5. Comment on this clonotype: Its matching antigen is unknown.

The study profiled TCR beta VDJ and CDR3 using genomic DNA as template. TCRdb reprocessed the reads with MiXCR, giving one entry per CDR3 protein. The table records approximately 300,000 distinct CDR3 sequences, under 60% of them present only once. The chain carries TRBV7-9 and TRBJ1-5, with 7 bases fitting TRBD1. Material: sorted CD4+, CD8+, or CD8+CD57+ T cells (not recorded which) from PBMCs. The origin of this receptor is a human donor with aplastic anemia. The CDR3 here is CASSLWTGVSNQPQHF. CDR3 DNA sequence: TGTGCCAGCAGCTTATGGACAGGAGTAAGCAATCAGCCCCAGCATTTT.